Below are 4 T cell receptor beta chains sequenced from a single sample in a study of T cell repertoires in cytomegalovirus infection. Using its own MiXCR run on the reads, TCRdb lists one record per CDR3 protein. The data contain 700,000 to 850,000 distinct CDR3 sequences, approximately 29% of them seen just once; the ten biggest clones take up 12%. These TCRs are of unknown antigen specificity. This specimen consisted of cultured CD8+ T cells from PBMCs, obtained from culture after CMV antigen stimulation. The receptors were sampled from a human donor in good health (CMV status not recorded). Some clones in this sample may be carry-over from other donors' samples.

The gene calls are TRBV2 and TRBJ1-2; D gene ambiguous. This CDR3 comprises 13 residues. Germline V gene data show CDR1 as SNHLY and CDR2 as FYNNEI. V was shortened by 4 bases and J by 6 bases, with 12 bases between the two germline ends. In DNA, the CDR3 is TGTGCCAGCAGTGGTAGGGAGGCCAATGGCTACACCTTC. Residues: CASSGREANGYTF.

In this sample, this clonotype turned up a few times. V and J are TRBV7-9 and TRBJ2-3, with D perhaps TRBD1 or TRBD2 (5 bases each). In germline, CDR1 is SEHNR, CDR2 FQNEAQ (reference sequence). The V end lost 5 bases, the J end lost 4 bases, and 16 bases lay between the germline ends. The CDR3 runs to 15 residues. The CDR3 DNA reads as TGTGCCAGCAGCCGCCGGGACCCTGGAGCAGATACGCAGTATTTT. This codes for CASSRRDPGADTQYF.

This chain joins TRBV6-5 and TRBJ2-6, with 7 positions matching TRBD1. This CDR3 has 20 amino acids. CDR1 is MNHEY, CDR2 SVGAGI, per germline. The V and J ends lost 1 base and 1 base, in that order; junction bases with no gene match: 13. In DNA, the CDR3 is TGTGCCAGCAGTTACTATTTATTCGACAGGGTGCTGTCTGGGGCCAACGTCCTGACTTTC. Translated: CASSYYLFDRVLSGANVLTF.

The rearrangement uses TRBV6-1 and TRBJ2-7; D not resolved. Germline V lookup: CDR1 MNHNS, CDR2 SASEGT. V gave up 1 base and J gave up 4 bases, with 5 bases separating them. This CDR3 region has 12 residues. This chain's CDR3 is CASSEVPYEQYF. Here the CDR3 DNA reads TGTGCCAGCAGTGAAGTCCCATACGAGCAGTACTTC.